The clone carrying this T cell receptor beta chain was found a few times. Its specificity is unknown. This record comes from a study of CD8 T cells in ankylosing spondylitis. Whole-study results and caveats: Reports say disease-linked clones showed up significantly more in matched ankylosing spondylitis synovial fluid.

J was trimmed by 4 bases and V by 0 bases; bases with no gene match: 4. Per the germline V gene, CDR1 is SGDLS and CDR2 is YYNGEE. The CDR3 is 15 amino acids. Libraries of TCR beta came from quantitative 5'-RACE with molecular barcodes. TCRdb fed the 5' RACE reads into MiXCR, producing one record per CDR3 protein. The sample yields about 240,000 distinct CDR3 sequences, over 8.5% seen once. What was sequenced was blood, either unsorted or a sorted T cell fraction (not recorded which). V gene TRBV9 combines with J gene TRBJ2-3, with 8 bases that match TRBD2. This sequence originates from a male donor with ankylosing spondylitis or in good health (not recorded which). The CDR3 reads CASSVGSGRPDTQYF. Here the CDR3 DNA reads TGTGCCAGCAGCGTAGGAAGCGGGAGACCAGATACGCAGTATTTT.